This TCR beta chain comes out of a study of blood T cell repertoires in COVID-19 (dated by TCRdb to 2020 to 2022). For context, the study as a whole: Collaborator samples came from the United States, Italy and Spain and covered acute and convalescent phases of COVID-19. Where available, HLA class I and class II types were taken from metadata supplied by the sample provider and were not determined by assay-based typing. The sample metadata nearly always contained a de-identified subject ID, COVID-19 status, age in years and sex. The prospective study material was composed of cDNA or gDNA derived from T cells, B-cell-depleted T cells, or PBMCs. Deeply sampled blood TCRbeta repertoires from subjects exposed to, actively infected with, or recovered from COVID-19 were included in the dataset. A freely available public database, intended as a resource for researchers studying the immune response to SARS-CoV-2, is where the repertoires were released. Samples came from the ongoing ImmuneRACE study (first 160 participants) plus 1,254 subjects from 6 global collaborators.

To note about this clone: The antigen it binds to is not known. No much larger clone is present one base from it, and per-base qualities are unavailable.

Collaborating institutions collected whole blood in K2EDTA tubes following their own protocols. For TCRbeta analysis, collaborators shipped samples in one of three forms: frozen whole blood, isolated PBMCs, or DNA extracted from either of those sample types. TCRbeta CDR3 regions were amplified from genomic DNA using the immunoSEQ Assay, a bias-controlled multiplex PCR. As for the original processing: Nucleated cell counts per sample were estimated from amplification of reference gene primers within the assay. Sequence reads were collapsed and filtered to measure the absolute abundance of every unique TCRbeta CDR3 rearrangement. For each sample, productive Simpson clonality was calculated as the square root of Simpson's diversity index across productive rearrangements. TCRdb took over this immuneACCESS table, retaining in-frame rearrangements with V and J assigned. Such tables are incomplete; in checked studies, under half of the missing clones stem from an unresolved V gene, and the remainder is unexplained. The DNA was the basis for D and trimming; V, J and clone size are from that table. Present in this sample are 50,000 or so clones, 83% of which were seen just once. The top ten hold about a sixth of the sample.

CDR1 and CDR2 were assigned from the germline V gene as SGHRS and YFSETQ. Inclusive of the bounding cysteine and phenylalanine, the CDR3 is 15 residues long. Only the CDR3 DNA stays, 45 bases, in frame from base 1. V loses 0 bases of germline sequence and J loses 8 bases, and the interval between the two ends is 17 bases. Paper-wide results and their limitations: How much clinical and demographic metadata was included differed by source and by participant, and the metadata was provided uncurated.

Specimen: peripheral blood. The chain is made from TRBV5-1 and TRBJ1-2; a weak D assignment points to TRBD1 (6 bases agree). This sequence originates from a middle-aged man with acute or convalescent COVID-19. The bases are TGCGCCAGCAGCTTGGGGGGGTCCGGGACAACAGGCTACACCTTC. The encoded protein is CASSLGGSGTTGYTF.